This T cell receptor beta chain was found in a study of T cells expressing NK-cell markers. The wider study: Just one sequenced donor of eight was HCMV-seronegative, while seven were seropositive. Study-wide results and limits: In a handful of donors, dominant CD3+CD56+NKG2C+ clones formed about 1.0-7.5% of CD8+ cells. Four donors likewise had their CD3+CD56-NKG2C+ fraction led by these clonotypes.

TCRdb processed the 5' RACE reads again and assigns one entry to each CDR3 protein, with no DNA. Reported are 450,000 to 600,000 distinct CDR3 sequences; the ten largest clones contain under 4.5%. Concerning this clonotype itself: Its antigen is as yet unknown.

Sequenced sample: blood T cells: a sorted CD56 or NKG2C T cell subset, CD4+ or CD8+ T cells, or bulk PBMC T cells (not recorded which). This clonotype was obtained from a man aged 18 to 30 in good health.

Here the CDR3 reads CASSLVSGEGYTF. The genes are TRBV7-9 and TRBJ1-2; the D call from TCRdb, TRBD1, cannot be confirmed without DNA. The CDR3 is 13 residues long. Germline CDR1 and CDR2: SEHNR and FQNEAQ (reference sequence).